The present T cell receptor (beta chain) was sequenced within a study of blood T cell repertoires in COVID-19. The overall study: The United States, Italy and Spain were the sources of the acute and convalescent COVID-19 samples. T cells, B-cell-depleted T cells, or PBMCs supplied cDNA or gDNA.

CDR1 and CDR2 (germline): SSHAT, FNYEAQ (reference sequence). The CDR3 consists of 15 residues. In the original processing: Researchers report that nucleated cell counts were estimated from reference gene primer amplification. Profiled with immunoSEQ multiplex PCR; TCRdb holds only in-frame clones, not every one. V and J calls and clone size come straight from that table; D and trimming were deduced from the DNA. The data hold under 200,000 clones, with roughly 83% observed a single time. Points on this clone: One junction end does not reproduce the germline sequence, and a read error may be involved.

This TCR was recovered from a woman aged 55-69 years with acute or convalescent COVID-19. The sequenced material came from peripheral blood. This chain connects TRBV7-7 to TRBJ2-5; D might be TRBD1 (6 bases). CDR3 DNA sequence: TGTGCTAGCAGCTTAGCTGGACTCACAGGGGAGACCCAGTACTTC. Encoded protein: CASSLAGLTGETQYF.